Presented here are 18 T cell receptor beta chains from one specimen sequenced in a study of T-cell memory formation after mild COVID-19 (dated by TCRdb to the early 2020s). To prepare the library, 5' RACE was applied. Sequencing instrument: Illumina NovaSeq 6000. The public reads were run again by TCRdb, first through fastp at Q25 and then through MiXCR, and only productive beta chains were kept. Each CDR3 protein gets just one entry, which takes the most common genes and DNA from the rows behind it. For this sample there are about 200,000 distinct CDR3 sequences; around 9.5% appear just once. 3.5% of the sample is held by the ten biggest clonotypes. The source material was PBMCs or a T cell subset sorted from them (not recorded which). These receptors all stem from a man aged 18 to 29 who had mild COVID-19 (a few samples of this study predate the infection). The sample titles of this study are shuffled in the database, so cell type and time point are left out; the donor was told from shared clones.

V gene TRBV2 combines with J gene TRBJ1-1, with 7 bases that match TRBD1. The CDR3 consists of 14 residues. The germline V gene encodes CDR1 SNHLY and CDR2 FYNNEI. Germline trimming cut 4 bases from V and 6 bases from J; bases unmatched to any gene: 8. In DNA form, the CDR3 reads TGTGCCAGCAGTGTATTGAGGGGGCAGGCTGAAGCTTTCTTT. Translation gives CASSVLRGQAEAFF.

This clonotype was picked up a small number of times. The CDR3 spells CASSFPPRQETQYF. As DNA, the CDR3 is TGTGCCAGCAGTTTTCCCCCCCGGCAAGAGACCCAGTACTTC. The rearrangement links TRBV12-3 or TRBV12-4 to TRBJ2-5, with D unresolved. V was cut by 3 bases and J by 2 bases, with 10 bases left in between. The CDR3 sequence is 14 residues long.

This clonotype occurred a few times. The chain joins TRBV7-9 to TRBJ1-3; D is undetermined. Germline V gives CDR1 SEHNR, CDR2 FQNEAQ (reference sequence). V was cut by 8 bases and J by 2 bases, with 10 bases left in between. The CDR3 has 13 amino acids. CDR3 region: CASQEGAGNTIYF. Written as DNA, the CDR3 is TGTGCCAGCCAAGAGGGTGCTGGAAACACCATATATTTT. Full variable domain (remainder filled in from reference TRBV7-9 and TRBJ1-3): DTGVSQNPRHKITKRGQNVTFRCDPISEHNRLYWYRQTLGQGPEFLTYFQNEAQLEKSRLLSDRFSAERPKGSFSTLEIQRTEQGDSAMYLCASQEGAGNTIYFGEGSWLTVV.

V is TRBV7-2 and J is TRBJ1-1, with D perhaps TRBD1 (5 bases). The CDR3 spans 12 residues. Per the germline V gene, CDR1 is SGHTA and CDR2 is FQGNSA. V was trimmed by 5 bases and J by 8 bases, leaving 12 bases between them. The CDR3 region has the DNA TGTGCCAGCAGCCCAGGGACTAGGGAAGCTTTCTTT. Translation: CASSPGTREAFF.

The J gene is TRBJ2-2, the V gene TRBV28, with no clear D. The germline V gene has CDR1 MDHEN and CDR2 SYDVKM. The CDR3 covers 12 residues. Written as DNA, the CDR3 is TGTGGTGGCAGTACAAACACCGGGGAGCTGTTTTTT. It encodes CGGSTNTGELFF.

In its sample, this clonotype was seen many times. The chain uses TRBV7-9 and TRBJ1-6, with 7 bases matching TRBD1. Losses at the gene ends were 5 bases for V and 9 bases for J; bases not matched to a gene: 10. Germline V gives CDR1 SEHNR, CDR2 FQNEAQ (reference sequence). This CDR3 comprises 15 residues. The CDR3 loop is CASSRDRVEFSPLHF. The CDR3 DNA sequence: TGTGCCAGCAGCCGCGACAGGGTGGAGTTTTCACCCCTCCACTTT.

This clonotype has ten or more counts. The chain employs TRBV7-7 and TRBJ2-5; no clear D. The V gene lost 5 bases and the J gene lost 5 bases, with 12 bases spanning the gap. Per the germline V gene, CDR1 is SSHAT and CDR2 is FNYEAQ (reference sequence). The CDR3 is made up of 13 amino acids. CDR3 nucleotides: TGTGCCAGCAGCCCCATGGGGTACGAGACCCAGTACTTC. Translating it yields CASSPMGYETQYF.

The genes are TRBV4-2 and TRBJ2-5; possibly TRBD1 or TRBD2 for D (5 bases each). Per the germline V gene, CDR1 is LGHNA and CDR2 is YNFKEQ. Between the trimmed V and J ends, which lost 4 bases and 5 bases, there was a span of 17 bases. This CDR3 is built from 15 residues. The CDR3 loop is CASSLGPLEGETQYF. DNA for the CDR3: TGTGCCAGCAGCCTGGGACCCTTAGAGGGCGAGACCCAGTACTTC.

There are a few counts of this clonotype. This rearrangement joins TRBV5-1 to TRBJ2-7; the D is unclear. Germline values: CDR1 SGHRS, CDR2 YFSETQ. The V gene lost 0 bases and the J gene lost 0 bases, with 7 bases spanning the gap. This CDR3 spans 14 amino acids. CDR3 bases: TGCGCCAGCAGCTTGGAAGGCGCCTCCTACGAGCAGTACTTC. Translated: CASSLEGASYEQYF.

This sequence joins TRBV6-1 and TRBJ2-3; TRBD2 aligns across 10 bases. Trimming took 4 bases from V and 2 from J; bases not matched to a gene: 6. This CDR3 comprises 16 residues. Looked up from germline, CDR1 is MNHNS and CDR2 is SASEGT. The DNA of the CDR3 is TGTGCCAGCAGTGTTCTAGCGGGGGCGAACACAGATACGCAGTATTTT. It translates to CASSVLAGANTDTQYF.

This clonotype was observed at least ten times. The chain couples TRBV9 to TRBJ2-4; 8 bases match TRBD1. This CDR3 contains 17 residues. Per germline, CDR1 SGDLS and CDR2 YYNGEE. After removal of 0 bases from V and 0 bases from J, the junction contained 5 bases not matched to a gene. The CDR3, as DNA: TGTGCCAGCAGCGTAGGGTCAGGGGGCCTAGCCAAAAACATTCAGTACTTC. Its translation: CASSVGSGGLAKNIQYF. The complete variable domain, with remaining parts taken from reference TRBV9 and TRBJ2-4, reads DSGVTQTPKHLITATGQRVTLRCSPRSGDLSVYWYQQSLDQGLQFLIQYYNGEERAKGNILERFSAQQFPDLHSELNLSSLELGDSALYFCASSVGSGGLAKNIQYFGAGTRLSVL.

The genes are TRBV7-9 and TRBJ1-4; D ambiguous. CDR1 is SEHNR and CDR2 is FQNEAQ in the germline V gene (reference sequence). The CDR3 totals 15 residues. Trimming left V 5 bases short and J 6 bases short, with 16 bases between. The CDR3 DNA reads TGTGCCAGCAGCCCAGGTCGTAGGGTGGATGAAAAACTGTTTTTT. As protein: CASSPGRRVDEKLFF.

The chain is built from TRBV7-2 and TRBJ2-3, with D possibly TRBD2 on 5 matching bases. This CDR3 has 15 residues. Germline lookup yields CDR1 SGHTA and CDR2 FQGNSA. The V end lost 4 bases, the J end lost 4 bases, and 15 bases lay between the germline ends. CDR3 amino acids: CASSSMGGSPDTQYF. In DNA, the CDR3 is TGTGCCAGCAGCTCCATGGGTGGGAGTCCAGATACGCAGTATTTT.

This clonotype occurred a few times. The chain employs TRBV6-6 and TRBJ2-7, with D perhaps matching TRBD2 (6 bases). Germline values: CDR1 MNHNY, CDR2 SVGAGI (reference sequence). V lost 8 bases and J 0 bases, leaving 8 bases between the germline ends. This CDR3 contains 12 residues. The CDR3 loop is CASGGSSYEQYF. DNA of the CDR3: TGTGCCAGCGGGGGGAGCTCCTACGAGCAGTACTTC.

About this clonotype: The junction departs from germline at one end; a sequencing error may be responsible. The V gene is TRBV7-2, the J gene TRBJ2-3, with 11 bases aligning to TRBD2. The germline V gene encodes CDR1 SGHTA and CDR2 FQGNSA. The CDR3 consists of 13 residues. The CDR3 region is CASSFILAGGLPF. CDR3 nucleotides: TGTGCCAGCAGCTTTATCCTAGCGGGGGGCCTCCCTTTT.

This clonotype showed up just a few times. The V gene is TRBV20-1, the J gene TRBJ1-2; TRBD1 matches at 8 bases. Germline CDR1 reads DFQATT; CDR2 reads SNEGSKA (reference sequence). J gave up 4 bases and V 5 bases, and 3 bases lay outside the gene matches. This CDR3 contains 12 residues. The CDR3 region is CSAPGGIYGYTF. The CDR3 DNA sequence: TGCAGTGCTCCAGGGGGCATCTATGGCTACACCTTC.

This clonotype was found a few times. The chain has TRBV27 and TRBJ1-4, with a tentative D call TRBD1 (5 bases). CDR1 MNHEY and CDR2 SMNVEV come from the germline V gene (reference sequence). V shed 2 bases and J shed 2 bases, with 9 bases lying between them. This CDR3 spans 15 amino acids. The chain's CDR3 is CASSLRWGTNEKLFF. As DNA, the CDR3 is TGTGCCAGCAGTTTAAGATGGGGGACTAATGAAAAACTGTTTTTT.

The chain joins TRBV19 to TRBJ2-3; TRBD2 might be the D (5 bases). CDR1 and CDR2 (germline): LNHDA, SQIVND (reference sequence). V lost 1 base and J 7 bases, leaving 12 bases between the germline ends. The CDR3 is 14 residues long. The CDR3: CASSIGGISNTQYF. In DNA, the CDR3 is TGTGCCAGTAGTATAGGAGGGATATCAAATACGCAGTATTTT.